These T cell receptor beta chains were read from a single sample in a study of blood T cell repertoires in COVID-19. Repertoires were generated with immunoSEQ multiplex PCR, while TCRdb's copy carries only in-frame clones and drops some. This table has some 300,000 clones, around 89% appearing once. Sequenced material: PBMCs or T cells enriched from blood (not recorded which). These receptors were taken from a woman aged 60-70 years in a cohort exposed to, infected with or recovered from COVID-19 (not recorded which). CDR3s include the opening cysteine and the closing phenylalanine or tryptophan. D genes are given only for firm matches. Only some rows state a clone size, as once, few, many or a class for expanded clones.

d_gene: -; abundance: -; v_gene: TRBV19; j_gene: TRBJ2-7; CDR3aa: CASSVGQNYEQYF; CDR3nt: TGTGCCAGTAGTGTCGGACAGAACTACGAGCAGTACTTC
d_gene: -; abundance: -; v_gene: TRBV28; j_gene: TRBJ1-2; CDR3aa: CASSFWAGNYGYTF; CDR3nt: TGTGCCAGCAGTTTTTGGGCCGGTAACTATGGCTACACCTTC
d_gene: -; abundance: -; v_gene: TRBV6-1; j_gene: TRBJ2-7; CDR3aa: CASSESVGSFSEQYF; CDR3nt: TGTGCCAGCAGTGAAAGTGTGGGGAGTTTCTCCGAGCAGTACTTC
d_gene: TRBD1; abundance: -; v_gene: TRBV24-1; j_gene: TRBJ2-5; CDR3aa: CATRLGQGQETQYF; CDR3nt: TGTGCCACCAGACTAGGACAGGGCCAAGAGACCCAGTACTTC
d_gene: TRBD1; abundance: -; v_gene: TRBV10-3; j_gene: TRBJ2-5; CDR3aa: CAISQTGGKEETQYF; CDR3nt: TGTGCCATCAGTCAGACAGGGGGTAAGGAAGAGACCCAGTACTTC
d_gene: TRBD1; abundance: few; v_gene: TRBV7-2; j_gene: TRBJ1-2; CDR3aa: CASSRQGSGGYTF; CDR3nt: TGTGCCAGCAGCCGACAGGGGTCCGGTGGCTACACCTTC
d_gene: -; abundance: -; v_gene: TRBV5-1; j_gene: TRBJ1-2; CDR3aa: CASSPGVYGYTF; CDR3nt: TGCGCCAGCAGCCCCGGGGTGTATGGCTACACCTTC
d_gene: -; abundance: once; v_gene: TRBV15; j_gene: TRBJ2-5; CDR3aa: CATSRGRGKKETQYF; CDR3nt: TGTGCCACCAGCAGAGGTCGGGGGAAAAAAGAGACCCAGTACTTC
d_gene: -; abundance: -; v_gene: TRBV7-9; j_gene: TRBJ2-7; CDR3aa: CASSRTAYEQYF; CDR3nt: TGTGCCAGCAGCAGGACTGCTTACGAGCAGTACTTC
d_gene: -; abundance: -; v_gene: TRBV19; j_gene: TRBJ1-5; CDR3aa: CASSLESTSNQPQHF; CDR3nt: TGTGCCAGTAGTCTAGAGAGTACCAGCAATCAGCCCCAGCATTTT
d_gene: TRBD2; abundance: -; v_gene: TRBV10-1; j_gene: TRBJ2-5; CDR3aa: CASSESSSGTQETQYF; CDR3nt: TGCGCCAGCAGTGAGTCGAGTAGCGGGACCCAAGAGACCCAGTACTTC
d_gene: TRBD2; abundance: -; v_gene: TRBV6-5; j_gene: TRBJ2-7; CDR3aa: CASSYSTLIAGGEQYF; CDR3nt: TGTGCCAGCAGTTACTCGACGCTCATAGCGGGAGGGGAGCAGTACTTC
d_gene: -; abundance: -; v_gene: TRBV7-8; j_gene: TRBJ1-6; CDR3aa: CASSYRVLGNSPLHF; CDR3nt: TGTGCCAGCAGCTACAGGGTATTGGGAAATTCACCCCTCCACTTT
d_gene: -; abundance: once; v_gene: TRBV3-1/TRBV3-2; j_gene: TRBJ2-2; CDR3aa: CASSRTQGKGHRGAVF; CDR3nt: TGTGCCAGCAGCCGTACCCAGGGGAAGGGTCACCGGGGAGCTGTTTTT
d_gene: -; abundance: -; v_gene: TRBV5-1; j_gene: TRBJ1-2; CDR3aa: CASSLEPGGQGYGYTF; CDR3nt: TGCGCCAGCAGCCTTGAACCGGGGGGCCAGGGCTATGGCTACACCTTC
d_gene: -; abundance: -; v_gene: TRBV19; j_gene: TRBJ2-5; CDR3aa: CASTSTGEGETQYF; CDR3nt: TGTGCCAGTACCTCGACAGGGGAGGGAGAGACCCAGTACTTC
d_gene: TRBD2; abundance: -; v_gene: TRBV5-1; j_gene: TRBJ2-3; CDR3aa: CASRSSGREDTQYF; CDR3nt: TGCGCCAGCAGGTCTAGCGGGAGGGAGGATACGCAGTATTTT
d_gene: -; abundance: -; v_gene: TRBV7-2; j_gene: TRBJ2-1; CDR3aa: CASSSSFSGSSYNEQFF; CDR3nt: TGTGCCAGCAGCTCTAGTTTTAGCGGAAGCTCCTACAATGAGCAGTTCTTC
d_gene: TRBD1; abundance: -; v_gene: TRBV19; j_gene: TRBJ1-4; CDR3aa: CASRAGTANEKLFF; CDR3nt: TGTGCCAGTAGAGCCGGGACAGCTAATGAAAAACTGTTTTTT
d_gene: TRBD2; abundance: -; v_gene: TRBV19; j_gene: TRBJ2-1; CDR3aa: CASSSGLVSYNEQFF; CDR3nt: TGTGCCAGTAGTTCTGGACTAGTCTCCTACAATGAGCAGTTCTTC
d_gene: -; abundance: -; v_gene: TRBV2; j_gene: TRBJ1-6; CDR3aa: CASSSQVLNSPLHF; CDR3nt: TGTGCCAGCAGTTCACAGGTCCTCAATTCACCCCTCCACTTT
d_gene: -; abundance: -; v_gene: TRBV6-4; j_gene: TRBJ2-3; CDR3aa: CASSDSWAPSTDTQYF; CDR3nt: TGTGCCAGCAGTGACTCGTGGGCTCCTAGCACAGATACGCAGTATTTT
d_gene: -; abundance: -; v_gene: TRBV5-1; j_gene: TRBJ2-7; CDR3aa: CASSLEQSYEQYF; CDR3nt: TGCGCCAGCAGCTTGGAACAGAGCTACGAGCAGTACTTC
d_gene: -; abundance: -; v_gene: TRBV10-3; j_gene: TRBJ2-3; CDR3aa: CAILVTDTQYF; CDR3nt: TGTGCCATCCTTGTCACAGATACGCAGTATTTT
d_gene: -; abundance: -; v_gene: TRBV6-5; j_gene: TRBJ1-4; CDR3aa: CASSYPLEKLFF; CDR3nt: TGTGCCAGCAGTTACCCTCTCGAAAAACTGTTTTTT
d_gene: TRBD1; abundance: once; v_gene: TRBV5-8; j_gene: TRBJ1-5; CDR3aa: CASSLGQGLPVRQPQHF; CDR3nt: TGTGCCAGCAGCTTGGGACAGGGCCTGCCGGTCCGTCAGCCCCAGCATTTT
d_gene: -; abundance: -; v_gene: TRBV28; j_gene: TRBJ1-1; CDR3aa: CASYMNTEAFF; CDR3nt: TGTGCCAGCTACATGAACACTGAAGCTTTCTTT
d_gene: -; abundance: -; v_gene: TRBV28; j_gene: TRBJ1-5; CDR3aa: CASELAGLNQPQHF; CDR3nt: TGTGCCAGCGAGTTGGCAGGGCTCAATCAGCCCCAGCATTTT
d_gene: TRBD2; abundance: -; v_gene: TRBV5-1; j_gene: TRBJ2-1; CDR3aa: CASSRGTSGSLRSYNEQFF; CDR3nt: TGCGCCAGCAGCCGCGGGACTAGCGGGAGCCTTCGCTCCTACAATGAGCAGTTCTTC
d_gene: TRBD2; abundance: -; v_gene: TRBV7-6; j_gene: TRBJ2-5; CDR3aa: CASSFGLAKETQYF; CDR3nt: TGTGCCAGCAGCTTTGGACTAGCGAAAGAGACCCAGTACTTC
d_gene: -; abundance: many; v_gene: TRBV7-8; j_gene: TRBJ2-1; CDR3aa: CASTPFSAGWAYNEQFF; CDR3nt: TGTGCCAGCACGCCATTCTCAGCAGGGTGGGCCTACAATGAGCAGTTCTTC
d_gene: -; abundance: -; v_gene: TRBV28; j_gene: TRBJ2-7; CDR3aa: CASIRGGGGLFEQYF; CDR3nt: TGTGCCAGCATCCGTGGAGGGGGCGGATTGTTCGAGCAGTACTTC
d_gene: TRBD1; abundance: few; v_gene: TRBV2; j_gene: TRBJ2-7; CDR3aa: CASKTGGAPREQYF; CDR3nt: TGTGCCAGCAAGACAGGGGGCGCCCCGCGTGAGCAGTACTTC
d_gene: -; abundance: once; v_gene: TRBV19; j_gene: TRBJ1-4; CDR3aa: CASSTRVRIPNEKLFF; CDR3nt: TGTGCCAGTAGTACCAGGGTTAGGATTCCGAATGAAAAACTGTTTTTT
d_gene: -; abundance: -; v_gene: TRBV5-1; j_gene: TRBJ2-4; CDR3aa: CASSLGSGRNIQYF; CDR3nt: TGCGCCAGCAGCTTAGGTTCAGGGCGCAACATTCAGTACTTC
d_gene: TRBD1; abundance: few; v_gene: TRBV5-4; j_gene: TRBJ2-7; CDR3aa: CASSPGSGTGYEQYF; CDR3nt: TGTGCCAGCAGCCCGGGATCTGGGACAGGGTACGAGCAGTACTTC
d_gene: TRBD2; abundance: -; v_gene: TRBV10-3; j_gene: TRBJ2-7; CDR3aa: CAIRKTSGAYEQYF; CDR3nt: TGTGCCATCAGAAAGACTAGCGGAGCCTACGAGCAGTACTTC
d_gene: TRBD1; abundance: -; v_gene: TRBV9; j_gene: TRBJ1-2; CDR3aa: CASSLDRNYGYTF; CDR3nt: TGTGCCAGCAGCCTGGACAGGAACTATGGCTACACCTTC
d_gene: TRBD1; abundance: -; v_gene: TRBV28; j_gene: TRBJ2-7; CDR3aa: CASLGSKGASTYF; CDR3nt: TGTGCCAGCCTTGGGTCTAAGGGGGCGAGCACGTACTTC
d_gene: TRBD2; abundance: -; v_gene: TRBV30; j_gene: TRBJ2-1; CDR3aa: CAWSVGTSGYNEQFF; CDR3nt: TGTGCCTGGAGCGTAGGGACTAGCGGATACAATGAGCAGTTCTTC
d_gene: TRBD1; abundance: -; v_gene: TRBV2; j_gene: TRBJ1-5; CDR3aa: CASRPGTVLKDQPQHF; CDR3nt: TGTGCCAGCAGACCCGGGACAGTCCTTAAGGATCAGCCCCAGCATTTT
d_gene: -; abundance: -; v_gene: TRBV14; j_gene: TRBJ1-2; CDR3aa: CASSQGMRGARGYTF; CDR3nt: TGTGCCAGCAGCCAAGGGATGCGTGGGGCGCGGGGCTACACCTTC
d_gene: -; abundance: -; v_gene: TRBV25-1; j_gene: TRBJ2-3; CDR3aa: CASALGSTDTQYF; CDR3nt: TGTGCCAGCGCACTTGGTAGCACAGATACGCAGTATTTT